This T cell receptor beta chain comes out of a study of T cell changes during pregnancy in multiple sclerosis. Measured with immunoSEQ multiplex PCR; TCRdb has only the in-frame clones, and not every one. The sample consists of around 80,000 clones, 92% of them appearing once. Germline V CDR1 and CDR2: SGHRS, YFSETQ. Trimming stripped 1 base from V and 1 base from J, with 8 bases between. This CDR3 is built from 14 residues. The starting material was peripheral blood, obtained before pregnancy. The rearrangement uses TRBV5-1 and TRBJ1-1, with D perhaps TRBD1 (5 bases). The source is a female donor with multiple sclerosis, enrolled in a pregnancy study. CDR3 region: CASSLLTGNTEAFF. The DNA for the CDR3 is TGCGCCAGCAGCTTGCTAACAGGGAACACTGAAGCTTTCTTT.